This TCR beta chain was found in a study of T cells in narcolepsy (dated by TCRdb to between 2017 and 2018). Background on the whole study: The study enrolled patients with narcolepsy type 1 or type 2 (NT1, NT2) together with healthy control donors. The study sought autoreactive T cells targeting hypocretin neuron self-antigens (hypocretin, TRIB2) in narcolepsy patients, using TCR Vbeta sequencing to track clonotypes in blood and CSF. What the research found in general, with its limitations: In plots comparing CSF and blood CD4+ T cell clonotypes from the same patient, HCRT-specific and TRIB2-specific autoreactive clonotypes were highlighted. Numbers of sequenced blood memory CD4+ clonotypes were comparable, with averages of about 41,000 in patients and approximately 33,000 in controls. No sequences matching autoreactive T cell clones were present in some of the blood memory CD4+ repertoires from patients and controls. According to the report, autoreactive clonotypes were detected serially in the blood of the same patients and of different patients, but not in healthy controls.

The library came from the immunoSEQ multiplex PCR assay. Entries here come from immuneACCESS through TCRdb and include only in-frame sequences with V and J called. Some clones fail to appear in such tables; in the studies checked, an unresolved V gene covers under half of the shortfall, and the cause of the remainder is unknown. Recorded for this sample are some 30,000 clones; around 80% of them occurred a single time. The ten largest account for roughly 1.2% of the sample. About this clone: There is no known antigen for this receptor. No base qualities exist here, and no much larger clone lies one base off it. Within the sample, other DNA sequences also encode this same CDR3.

Memory CD4+ T cells were sorted ex vivo from peripheral blood of narcolepsy patients and healthy controls for TCR Vbeta sequencing. The germline V gene encodes CDR1 SGHTA and CDR2 FQGNSA. The CDR3 runs 16 residues from the cysteine to the valine. Left in the record is the CDR3 DNA by itself, 48 bases read in frame from the first base. The V end loses 1 base and the J end loses 1 base, and a stretch of 14 bases separates them. The sample consisted of CD45RA- memory CD4+ T cells from PBMCs. In light of the paper, this sample's cell subset or site label describes: memory T cells sorted ex vivo from peripheral blood. The sequence derives from a human donor with narcolepsy. The sequence is built from TRBV7-2 and TRBJ2-7; the D gene is tentatively TRBD1 or TRBD2, each matching 6 bases. Here is the DNA: TGTGCCAGCAGCTTAGTCGGGGGCCGCGGGTCCTACGAGCAGTACGTC. Its product reads: CASSLVGGRGSYEQYV.